The T cell receptor (beta chain) described here comes from a study of PD-1 blockade in classical Hodgkin lymphoma. Trimming took off 0 bases at V and 2 bases at J, with 11 bases between the two ends. Germline V gene sequence: CDR1 SGDLS, CDR2 YYNGEE. The CDR3 sequence is 16 residues long. Each patient experienced a relapse that followed autologous stem cell transplantation, and brentuximab vedotin exposure varied. Isolation of CD4+ T cells from thawed PBMCs was performed by magnetic negative selection. The assay was immunoSEQ multiplex PCR, and TCRdb's table has in-frame clones only and misses some. This table has around 34,000 clones, around 90% appearing once.

This TCR came from a human donor with classical Hodgkin lymphoma. The gene calls are TRBV9 and TRBJ2-2; D remains unclear. Sequencing was performed on CD4+ T cells from blood, taken at baseline. The CDR3 coding sequence is TGTGCCAGCAGCGTAGCGGCGGACGTCAACACCGGGGAGCTGTTTTTT. Amino acid sequence: CASSVAADVNTGELFF.